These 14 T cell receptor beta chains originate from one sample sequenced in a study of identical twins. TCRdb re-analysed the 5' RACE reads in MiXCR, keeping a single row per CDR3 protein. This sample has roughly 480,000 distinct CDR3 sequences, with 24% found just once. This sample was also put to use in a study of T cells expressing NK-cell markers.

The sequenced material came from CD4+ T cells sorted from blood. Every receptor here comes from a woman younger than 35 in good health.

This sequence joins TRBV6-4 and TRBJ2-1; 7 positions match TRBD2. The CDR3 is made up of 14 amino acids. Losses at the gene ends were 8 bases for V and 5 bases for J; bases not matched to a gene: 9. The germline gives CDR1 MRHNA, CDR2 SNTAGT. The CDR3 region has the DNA TGTGCCAGCTCTCGGACTAGTTGGGACAATGAGCAGTTCTTC. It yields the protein CASSRTSWDNEQFF.

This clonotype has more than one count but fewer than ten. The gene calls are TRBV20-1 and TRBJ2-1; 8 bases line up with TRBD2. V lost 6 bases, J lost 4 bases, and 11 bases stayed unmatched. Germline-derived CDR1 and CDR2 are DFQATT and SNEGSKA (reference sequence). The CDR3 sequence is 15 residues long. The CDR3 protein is CSAPSSGSGYNEQFF. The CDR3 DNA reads TGCAGTGCCCCGAGCAGCGGGAGTGGATACAATGAGCAGTTCTTC.

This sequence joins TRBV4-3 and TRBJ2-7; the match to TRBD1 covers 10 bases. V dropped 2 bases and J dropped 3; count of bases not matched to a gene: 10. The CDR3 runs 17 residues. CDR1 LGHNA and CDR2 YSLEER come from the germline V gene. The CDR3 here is CASSQTSGTGDDYEQYF. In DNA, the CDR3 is TGCGCCAGCAGCCAAACCTCCGGGACAGGGGACGACTACGAGCAGTACTTC.

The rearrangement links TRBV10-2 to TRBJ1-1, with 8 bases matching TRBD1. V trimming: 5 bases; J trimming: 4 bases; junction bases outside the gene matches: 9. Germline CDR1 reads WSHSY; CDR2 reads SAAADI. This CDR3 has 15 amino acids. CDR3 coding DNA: TGCGCCAGCAGTTCTGACAGGGGAGTGTCCACTGAAGCTTTCTTT. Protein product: CASSSDRGVSTEAFF.

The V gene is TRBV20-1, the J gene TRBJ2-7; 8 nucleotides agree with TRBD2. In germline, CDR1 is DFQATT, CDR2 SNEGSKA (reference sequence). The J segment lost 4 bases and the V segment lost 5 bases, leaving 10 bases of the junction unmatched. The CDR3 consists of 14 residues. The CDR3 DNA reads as TGCAGTGCTCCTACCGGGACTAGTAGGTACGAGCAGTACTTC. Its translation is CSAPTGTSRYEQYF.

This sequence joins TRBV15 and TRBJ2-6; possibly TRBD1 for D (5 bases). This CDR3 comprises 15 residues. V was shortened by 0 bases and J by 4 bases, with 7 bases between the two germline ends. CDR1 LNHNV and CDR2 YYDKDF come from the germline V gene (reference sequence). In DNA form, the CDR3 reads TGTGCCACCAGCAGAGAGGGGCCCGGGGCCAACGTCCTGACTTTC. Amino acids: CATSREGPGANVLTF. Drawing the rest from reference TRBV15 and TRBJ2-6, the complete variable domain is DAMVIQNPRYQVTQFGKPVTLSCSQTLNHNVMYWYQQKSSQAPKLLFHYYDKDFNNEADTPDNFQSRRPNTSFCFLDIRSPGLGDTAMYLCATSREGPGANVLTFGAGSRLTVL.

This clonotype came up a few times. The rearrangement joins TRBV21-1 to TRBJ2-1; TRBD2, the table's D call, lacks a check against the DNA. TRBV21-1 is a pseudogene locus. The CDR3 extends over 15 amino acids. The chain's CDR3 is CASSNRLVENNEQFF. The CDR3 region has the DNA TGTGCCAGCAGCAACCGACTAGTTGAGAACAATGAGCAGTTCTTC.

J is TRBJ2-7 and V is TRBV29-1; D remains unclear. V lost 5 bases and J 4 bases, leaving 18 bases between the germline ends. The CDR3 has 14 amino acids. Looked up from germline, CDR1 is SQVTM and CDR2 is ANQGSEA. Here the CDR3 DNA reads TGCAGCGTTTCGAGATCTGCTTTGGTATACGAGCAGTACTTC. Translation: CSVSRSALVYEQYF.

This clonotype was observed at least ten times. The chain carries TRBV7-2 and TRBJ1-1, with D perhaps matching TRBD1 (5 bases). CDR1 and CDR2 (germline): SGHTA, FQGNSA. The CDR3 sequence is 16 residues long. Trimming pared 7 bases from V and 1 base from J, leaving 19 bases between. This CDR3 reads CASIRQPMGGNTEAFF. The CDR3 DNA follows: TGTGCCAGCATAAGACAGCCGATGGGCGGGAACACTGAAGCTTTCTTT.

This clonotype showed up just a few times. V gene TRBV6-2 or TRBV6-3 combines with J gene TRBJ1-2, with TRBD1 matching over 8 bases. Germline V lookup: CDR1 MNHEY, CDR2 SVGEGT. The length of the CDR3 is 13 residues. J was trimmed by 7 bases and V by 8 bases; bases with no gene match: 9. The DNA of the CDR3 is TGTGCCAGCCGGGGACAGGATTATCCTGGCTACACCTTC. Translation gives CASRGQDYPGYTF.

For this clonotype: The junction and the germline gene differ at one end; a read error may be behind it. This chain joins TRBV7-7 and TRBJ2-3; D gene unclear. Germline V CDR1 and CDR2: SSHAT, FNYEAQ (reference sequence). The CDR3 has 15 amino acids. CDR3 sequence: CASSLSNRDTDTQYF. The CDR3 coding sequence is TGTGCTAGCAGCTTGTCGAACAGAGACACAGATACGCAGTATTTT.

The CDR3 reads CASSFVAGTYNEQFF. The CDR3 DNA reads TGTGCCAGCAGTTTCGTAGCGGGTACCTACAATGAGCAGTTCTTC. V is TRBV6-5 and J is TRBJ2-1, with TRBD2 identical over 7 bases. CDR1 is MNHEY and CDR2 is SVGAGI in the germline V gene. This CDR3 comprises 15 residues. V was pared by 4 bases and J by 2 bases, with 5 bases of the junction left unmatched.

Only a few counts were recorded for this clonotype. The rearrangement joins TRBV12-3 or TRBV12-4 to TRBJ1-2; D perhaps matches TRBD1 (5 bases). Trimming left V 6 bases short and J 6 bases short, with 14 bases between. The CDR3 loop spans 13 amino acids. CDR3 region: CASRTLGGDGYTF. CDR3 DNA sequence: TGTGCCAGCAGAACCTTAGGAGGGGATGGCTACACCTTC.

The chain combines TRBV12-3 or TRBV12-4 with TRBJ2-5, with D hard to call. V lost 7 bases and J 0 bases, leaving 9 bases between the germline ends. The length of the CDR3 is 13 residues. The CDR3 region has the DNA TGTGCCAGCACCCCCCAGTACCAAGAGACCCAGTACTTC. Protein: CASTPQYQETQYF.